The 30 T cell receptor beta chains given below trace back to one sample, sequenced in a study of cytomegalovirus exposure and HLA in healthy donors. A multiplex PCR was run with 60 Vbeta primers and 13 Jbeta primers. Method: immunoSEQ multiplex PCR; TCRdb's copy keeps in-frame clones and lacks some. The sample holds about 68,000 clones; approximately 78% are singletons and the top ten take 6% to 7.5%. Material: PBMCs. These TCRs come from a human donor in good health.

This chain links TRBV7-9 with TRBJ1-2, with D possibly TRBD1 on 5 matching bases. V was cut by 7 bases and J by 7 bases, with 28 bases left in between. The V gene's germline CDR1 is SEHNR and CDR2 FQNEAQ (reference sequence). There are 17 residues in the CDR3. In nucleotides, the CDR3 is TGTGCCAGCACCCAGGGTGCAGGGTCTAGGATTAGAAGTGGCTACACCTTC. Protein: CASTQGAGSRIRSGYTF.

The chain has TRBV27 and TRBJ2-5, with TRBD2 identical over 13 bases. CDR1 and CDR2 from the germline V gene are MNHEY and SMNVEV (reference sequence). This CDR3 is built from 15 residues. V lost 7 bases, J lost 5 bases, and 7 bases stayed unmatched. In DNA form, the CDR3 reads TGTGCCAGCACCACTAGCGGGGGGGCGTTCGAGACCCAGTACTTC. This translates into CASTTSGGAFETQYF.

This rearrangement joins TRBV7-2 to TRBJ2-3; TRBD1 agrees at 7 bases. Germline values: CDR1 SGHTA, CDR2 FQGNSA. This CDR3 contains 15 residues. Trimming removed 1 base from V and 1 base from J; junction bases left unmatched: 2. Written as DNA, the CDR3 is TGTGCCAGCAGCTTAGGGGGGACAGGCACAGATACGCAGTATTTT. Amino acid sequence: CASSLGGTGTDTQYF.

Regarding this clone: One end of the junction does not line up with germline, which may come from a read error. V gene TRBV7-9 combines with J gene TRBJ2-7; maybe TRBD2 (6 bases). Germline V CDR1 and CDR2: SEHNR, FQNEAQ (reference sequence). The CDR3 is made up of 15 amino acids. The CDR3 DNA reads TGTTCCAGCAGTAGACGGGAGCTAGACTCCTACGAGCAGTACTTC. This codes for CSSSRRELDSYEQYF.

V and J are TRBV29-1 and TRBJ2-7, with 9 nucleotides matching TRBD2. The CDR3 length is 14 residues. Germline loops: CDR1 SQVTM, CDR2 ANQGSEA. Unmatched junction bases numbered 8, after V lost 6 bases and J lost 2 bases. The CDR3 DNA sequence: TGCAGCGTGGGATCTAGCGGGGACACCTACGAGCAGTACTTC. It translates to CSVGSSGDTYEQYF.

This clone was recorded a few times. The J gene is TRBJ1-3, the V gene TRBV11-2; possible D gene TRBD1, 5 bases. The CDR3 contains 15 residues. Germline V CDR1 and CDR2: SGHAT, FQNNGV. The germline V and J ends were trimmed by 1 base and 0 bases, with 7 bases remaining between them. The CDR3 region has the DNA TGTGCCAGCAGCTTAGGGGGCTACTCTGGAAACACCATATATTTT. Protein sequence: CASSLGGYSGNTIYF.

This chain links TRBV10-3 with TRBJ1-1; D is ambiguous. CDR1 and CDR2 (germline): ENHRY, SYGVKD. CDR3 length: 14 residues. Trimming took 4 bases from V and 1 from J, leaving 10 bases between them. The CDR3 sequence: CAISAPDKNTEAFF. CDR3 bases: TGTGCCATCAGTGCCCCTGACAAGAACACTGAAGCTTTCTTT.

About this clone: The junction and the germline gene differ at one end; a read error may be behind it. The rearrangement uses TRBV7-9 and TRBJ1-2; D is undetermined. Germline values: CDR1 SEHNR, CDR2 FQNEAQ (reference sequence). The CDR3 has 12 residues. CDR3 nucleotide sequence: TGTTCCAGCAGCTTAGACTTTGGAGGCTACCCCTTC. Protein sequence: CSSSLDFGGYPF.

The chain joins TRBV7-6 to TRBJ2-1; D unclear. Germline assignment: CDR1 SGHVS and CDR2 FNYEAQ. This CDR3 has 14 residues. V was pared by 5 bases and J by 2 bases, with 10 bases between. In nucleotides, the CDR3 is TGTGCCAGCAGCCCACGGGTGGCCTACAATGAGCAGTTCTTC. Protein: CASSPRVAYNEQFF.

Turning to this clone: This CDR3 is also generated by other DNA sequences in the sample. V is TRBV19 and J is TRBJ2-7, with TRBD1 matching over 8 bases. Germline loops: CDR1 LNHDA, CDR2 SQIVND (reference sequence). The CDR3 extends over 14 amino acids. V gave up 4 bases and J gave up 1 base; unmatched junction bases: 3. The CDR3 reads CASSTTGASYEQYF. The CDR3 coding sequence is TGTGCCAGTAGTACGACAGGGGCTTCCTACGAGCAGTACTTC.

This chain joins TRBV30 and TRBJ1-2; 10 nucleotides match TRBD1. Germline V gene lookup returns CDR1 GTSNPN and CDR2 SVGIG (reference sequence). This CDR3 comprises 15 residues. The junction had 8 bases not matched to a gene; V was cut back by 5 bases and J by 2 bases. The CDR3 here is CAWVPGQGWNYGYTF. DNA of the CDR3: TGTGCCTGGGTCCCGGGACAGGGGTGGAACTATGGCTACACCTTC.

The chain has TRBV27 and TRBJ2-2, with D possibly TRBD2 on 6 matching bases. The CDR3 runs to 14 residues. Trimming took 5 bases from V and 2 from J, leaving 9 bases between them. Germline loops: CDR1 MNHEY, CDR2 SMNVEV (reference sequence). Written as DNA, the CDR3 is TGTGCCAGCAGTCCGGGACTTAACACCGGGGAGCTGTTTTTT. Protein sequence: CASSPGLNTGELFF.

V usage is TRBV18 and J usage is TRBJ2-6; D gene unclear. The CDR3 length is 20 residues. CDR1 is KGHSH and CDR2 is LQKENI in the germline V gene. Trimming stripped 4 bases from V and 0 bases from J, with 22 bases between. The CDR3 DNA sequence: TGTGCCAGCTCACTCCCCGGGTTCCCCCGTATTAGCTCTGGGGCCAACGTCCTGACTTTC. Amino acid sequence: CASSLPGFPRISSGANVLTF.

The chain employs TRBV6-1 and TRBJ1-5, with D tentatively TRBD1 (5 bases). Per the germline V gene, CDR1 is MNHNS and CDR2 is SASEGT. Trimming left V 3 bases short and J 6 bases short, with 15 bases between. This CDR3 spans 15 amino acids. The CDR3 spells CASSDQGGIGQPQHF. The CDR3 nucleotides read TGTGCCAGCAGTGACCAGGGTGGTATCGGTCAGCCCCAGCATTTT.

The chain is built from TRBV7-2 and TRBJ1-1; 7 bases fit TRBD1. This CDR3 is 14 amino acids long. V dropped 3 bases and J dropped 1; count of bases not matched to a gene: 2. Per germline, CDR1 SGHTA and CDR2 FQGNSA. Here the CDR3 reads CASSLGDRNTEAFF. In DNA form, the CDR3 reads TGTGCCAGCAGCTTGGGGGACAGGAACACTGAAGCTTTCTTT.

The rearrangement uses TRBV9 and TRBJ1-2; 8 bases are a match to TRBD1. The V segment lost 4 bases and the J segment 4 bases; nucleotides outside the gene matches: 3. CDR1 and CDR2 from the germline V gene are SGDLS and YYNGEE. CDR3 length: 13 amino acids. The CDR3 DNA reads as TGTGCCAGCAGCAAAACAGGGGGCTATGGCTACACCTTC. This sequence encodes CASSKTGGYGYTF.

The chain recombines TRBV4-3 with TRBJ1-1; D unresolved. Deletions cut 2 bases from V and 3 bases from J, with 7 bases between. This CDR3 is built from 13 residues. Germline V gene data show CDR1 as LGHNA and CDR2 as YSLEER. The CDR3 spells CASSQFGDTEAFF. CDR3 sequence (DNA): TGCGCCAGCAGCCAATTCGGGGACACTGAAGCTTTCTTT.

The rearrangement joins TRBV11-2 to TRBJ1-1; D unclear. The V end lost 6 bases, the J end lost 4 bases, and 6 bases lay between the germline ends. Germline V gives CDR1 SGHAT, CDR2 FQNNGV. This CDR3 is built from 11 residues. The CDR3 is CASSAGTEAFF. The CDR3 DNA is TGTGCCAGCAGTGCGGGCACTGAAGCTTTCTTT.

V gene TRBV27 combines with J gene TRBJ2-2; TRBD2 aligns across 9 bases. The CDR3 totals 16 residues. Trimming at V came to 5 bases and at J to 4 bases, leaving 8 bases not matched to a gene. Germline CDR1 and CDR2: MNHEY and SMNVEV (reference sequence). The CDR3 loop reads CASSRPRGGGTGELFF. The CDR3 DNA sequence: TGTGCCAGCAGTCGCCCCCGCGGGGGGGGCACCGGGGAGCTGTTTTTT.

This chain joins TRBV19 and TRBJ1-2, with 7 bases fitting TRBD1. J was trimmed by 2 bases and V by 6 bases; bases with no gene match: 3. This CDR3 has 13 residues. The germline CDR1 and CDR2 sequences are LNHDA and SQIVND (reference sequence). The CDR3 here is CASSPGQNYGYTF. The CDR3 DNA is TGTGCCAGTAGCCCGGGACAGAACTATGGCTACACCTTC.

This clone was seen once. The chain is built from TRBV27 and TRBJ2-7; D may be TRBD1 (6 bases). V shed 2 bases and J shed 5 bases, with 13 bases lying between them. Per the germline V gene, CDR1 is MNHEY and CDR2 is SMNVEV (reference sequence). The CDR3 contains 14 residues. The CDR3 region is CASSLGTTPDEQYF. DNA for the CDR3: TGTGCCAGCAGTTTAGGGACAACCCCGGACGAGCAGTACTTC.

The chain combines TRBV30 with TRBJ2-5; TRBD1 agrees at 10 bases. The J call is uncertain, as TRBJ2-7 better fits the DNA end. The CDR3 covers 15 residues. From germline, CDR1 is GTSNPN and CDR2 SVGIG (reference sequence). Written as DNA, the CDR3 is TGTGCCTGGAGAAGATACGGGACAGGGGCACACGAGCAGTACTTC. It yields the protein CAWRRYGTGAHEQYF.

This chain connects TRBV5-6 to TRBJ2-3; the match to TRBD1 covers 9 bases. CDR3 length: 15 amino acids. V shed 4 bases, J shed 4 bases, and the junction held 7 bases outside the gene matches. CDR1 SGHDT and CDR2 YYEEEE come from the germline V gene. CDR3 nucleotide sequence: TGTGCCAGCAGCCGAAAGGGACAGGGCCCAGATACGCAGTATTTT. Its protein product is CASSRKGQGPDTQYF.

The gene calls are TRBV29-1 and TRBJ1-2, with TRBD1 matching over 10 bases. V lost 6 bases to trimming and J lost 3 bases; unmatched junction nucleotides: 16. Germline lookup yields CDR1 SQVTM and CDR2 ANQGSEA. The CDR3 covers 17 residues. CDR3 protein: CSVQTVPGQGSDYGYTF. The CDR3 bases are TGCAGCGTCCAAACAGTCCCGGGACAGGGGTCGGACTATGGCTACACCTTC.

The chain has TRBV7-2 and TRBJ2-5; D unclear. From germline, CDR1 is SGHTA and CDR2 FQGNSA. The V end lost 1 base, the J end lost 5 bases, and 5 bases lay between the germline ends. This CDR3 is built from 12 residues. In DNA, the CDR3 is TGTGCCAGCAGCTTAGTCCGGGAGACCCAGTACTTC. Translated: CASSLVRETQYF.

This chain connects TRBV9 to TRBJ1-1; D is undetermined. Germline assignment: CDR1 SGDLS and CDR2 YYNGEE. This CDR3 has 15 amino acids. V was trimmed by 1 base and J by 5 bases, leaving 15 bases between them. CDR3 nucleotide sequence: TGTGCCAGCAGCGTATCGGCAGGATCCCCGACTGAAGCTTTCTTT. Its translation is CASSVSAGSPTEAFF.

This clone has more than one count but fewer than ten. Here the CDR3 reads CASSHRRDLYEQYF. CDR3 nucleotides: TGCGCCAGCAGCCATCGGAGGGACCTCTACGAGCAGTACTTC. V gene TRBV5-1 combines with J gene TRBJ2-7; D possibly corresponds to TRBD2 (6 bases). In germline, CDR1 is SGHRS, CDR2 YFSETQ. The V end was cut by 4 bases, the J end by 3 bases, with 14 bases between. CDR3 size: 14 residues.

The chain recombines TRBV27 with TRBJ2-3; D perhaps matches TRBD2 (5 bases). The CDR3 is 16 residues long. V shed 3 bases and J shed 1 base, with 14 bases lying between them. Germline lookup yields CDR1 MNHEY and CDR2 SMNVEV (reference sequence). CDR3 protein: CASSFGLLNRTDTQYF. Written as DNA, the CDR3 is TGTGCCAGCAGTTTCGGACTCTTAAATCGCACAGATACGCAGTATTTT.

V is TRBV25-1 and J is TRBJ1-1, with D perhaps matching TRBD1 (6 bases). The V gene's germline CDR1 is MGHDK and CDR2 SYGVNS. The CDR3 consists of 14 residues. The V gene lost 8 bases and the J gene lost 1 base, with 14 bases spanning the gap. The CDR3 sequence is CASGRLGGNTEAFF. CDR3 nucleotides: TGTGCCAGCGGGCGATTAGGGGGGAACACTGAAGCTTTCTTT.

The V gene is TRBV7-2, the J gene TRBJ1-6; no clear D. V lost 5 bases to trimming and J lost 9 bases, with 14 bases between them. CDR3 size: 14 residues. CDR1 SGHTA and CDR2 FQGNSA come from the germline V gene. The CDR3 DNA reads TGTGCCAGCAGCCCAGGATCGATGGGTTCACCCCTCCACTTT. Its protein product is CASSPGSMGSPLHF.